This TCR beta chain was sequenced for a study of tumor-infiltrating lymphocytes in primary liver carcinoma. A constant-region primer primed TCR beta cDNA synthesis from 400 to 600 ng of total RNA. What produced the TCR beta libraries was three nested multiplex PCR rounds using slightly modified ARM-PCR. In the first two PCR rounds, TRBV1-TRBV30 forward primers were paired with a C-beta reverse primer, and each round lasted approximately 9 cycles. TCRdb independently ran MiXCR on the multiplex PCR reads; one entry per CDR3 protein. The sample lists around 120,000 distinct CDR3 sequences; about 59% were seen once. On this clonotype itself: Its specificity is not known. The conserved phenylalanine or tryptophan is not found at the CDR3 terminus, so this likely reflects a read error. No DNA is shown, since the ends of the CDR3 on it are uncertain; the CDR3 is the one TCRdb lists.

Germline CDR1 is SGHAT and CDR2 is FQNNGV. The CDR3 spans 16 residues, counting both ends. Study-level results: Tumor top-250-clone fraction significantly exceeded that of blood (p = 0.039). A fraction of only about 7-25% of top clones appeared in all five tumor regions.

The source material, roughly 18-30 mg of unsorted bulk tissue, was used to co-extract RNA and DNA. Tumors were each sampled at five separate regions. In every tumor sample, viable tumor cells made up over 80%. This TCR came from a woman in her sixties with primary liver carcinoma and hepatitis B virus infection. Material: liver tumor tissue from sampling region 1. Subset in this sample: tumor region T1, superior pole. V gene TRBV11-2 combines with J gene TRBJ2-3; the tabulated D call, TRBD2, remains unverified against the DNA. The CDR3 loop reads CASSLAGGVGTDTQYY.